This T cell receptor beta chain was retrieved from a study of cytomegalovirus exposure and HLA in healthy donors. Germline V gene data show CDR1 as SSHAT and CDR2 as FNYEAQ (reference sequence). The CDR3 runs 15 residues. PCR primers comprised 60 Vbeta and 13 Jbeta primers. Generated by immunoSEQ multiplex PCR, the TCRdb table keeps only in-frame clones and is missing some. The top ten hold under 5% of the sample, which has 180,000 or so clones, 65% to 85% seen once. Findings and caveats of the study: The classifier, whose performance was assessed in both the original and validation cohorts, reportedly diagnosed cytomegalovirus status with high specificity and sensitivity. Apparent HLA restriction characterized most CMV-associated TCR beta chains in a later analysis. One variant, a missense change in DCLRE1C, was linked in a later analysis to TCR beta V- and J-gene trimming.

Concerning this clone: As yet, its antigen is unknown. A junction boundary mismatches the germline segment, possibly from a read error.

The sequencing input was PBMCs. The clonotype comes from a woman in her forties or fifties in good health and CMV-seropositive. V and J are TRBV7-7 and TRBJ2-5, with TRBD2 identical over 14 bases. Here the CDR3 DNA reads TGTGCTAGCAGCTCGACTAGCGGGAGGGCTGAGACCCAGTACTTC. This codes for CASSSTSGRAETQYF.